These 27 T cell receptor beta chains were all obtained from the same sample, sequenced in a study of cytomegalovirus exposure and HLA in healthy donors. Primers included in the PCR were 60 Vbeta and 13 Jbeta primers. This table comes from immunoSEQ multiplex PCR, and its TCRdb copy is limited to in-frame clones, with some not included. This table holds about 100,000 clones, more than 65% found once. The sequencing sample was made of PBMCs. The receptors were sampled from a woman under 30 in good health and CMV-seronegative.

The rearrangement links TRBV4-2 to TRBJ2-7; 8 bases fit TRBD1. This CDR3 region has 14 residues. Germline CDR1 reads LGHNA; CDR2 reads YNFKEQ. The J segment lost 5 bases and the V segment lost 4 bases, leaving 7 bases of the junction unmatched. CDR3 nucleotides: TGTGCCAGCAGCCTACAGGGGGGAACGGACGAGCAGTACTTC. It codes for CASSLQGGTDEQYF.

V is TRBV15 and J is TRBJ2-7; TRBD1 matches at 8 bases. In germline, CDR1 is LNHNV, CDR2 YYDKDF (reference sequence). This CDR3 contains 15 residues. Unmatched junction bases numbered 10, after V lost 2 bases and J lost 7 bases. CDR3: CATSRTGTGPWEQYF. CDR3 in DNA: TGTGCCACCAGCAGAACCGGGACAGGCCCCTGGGAGCAGTACTTC.

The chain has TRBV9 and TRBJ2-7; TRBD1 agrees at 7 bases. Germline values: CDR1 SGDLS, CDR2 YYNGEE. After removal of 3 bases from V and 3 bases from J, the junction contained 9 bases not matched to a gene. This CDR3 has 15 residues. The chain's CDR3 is CASSAGAGGVYEQYF. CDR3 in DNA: TGTGCCAGCAGCGCTGGGGCAGGGGGTGTCTACGAGCAGTACTTC.

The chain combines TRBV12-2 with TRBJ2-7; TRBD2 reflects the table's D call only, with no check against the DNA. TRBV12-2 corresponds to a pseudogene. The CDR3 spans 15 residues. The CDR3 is CASRPWTSGTYEQYF. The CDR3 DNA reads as TGTGCAAGTCGCCCGTGGACTAGCGGAACCTACGAGCAGTACTTC.

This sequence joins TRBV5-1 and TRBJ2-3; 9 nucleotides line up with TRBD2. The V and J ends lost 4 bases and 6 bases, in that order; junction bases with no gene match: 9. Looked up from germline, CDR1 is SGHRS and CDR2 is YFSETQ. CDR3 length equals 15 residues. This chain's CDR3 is CASSPSAGGADTQYF. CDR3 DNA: TGCGCCAGCAGCCCGTCCGCGGGGGGGGCCGATACGCAGTATTTT.

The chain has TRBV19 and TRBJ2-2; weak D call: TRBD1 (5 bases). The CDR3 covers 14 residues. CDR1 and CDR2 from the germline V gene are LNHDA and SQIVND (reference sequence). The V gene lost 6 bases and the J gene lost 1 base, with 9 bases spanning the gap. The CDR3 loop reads CASRAGLNTGELFF. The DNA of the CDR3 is TGTGCCAGTAGGGCAGGGTTGAACACCGGGGAGCTGTTTTTT.

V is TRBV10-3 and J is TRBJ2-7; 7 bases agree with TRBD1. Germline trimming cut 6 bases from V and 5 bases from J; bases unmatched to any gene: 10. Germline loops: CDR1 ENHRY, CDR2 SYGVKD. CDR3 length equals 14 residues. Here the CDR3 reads CAIRRTGVGDEQYF. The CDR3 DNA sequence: TGTGCCATCAGGAGGACAGGCGTGGGGGACGAGCAGTACTTC.

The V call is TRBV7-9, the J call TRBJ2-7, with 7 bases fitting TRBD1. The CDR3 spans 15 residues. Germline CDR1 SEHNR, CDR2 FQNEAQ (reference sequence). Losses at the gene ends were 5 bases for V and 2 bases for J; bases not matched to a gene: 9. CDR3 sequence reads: CASSGRDRTPYEQYF. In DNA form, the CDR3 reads TGTGCCAGCAGCGGCCGGGACAGAACACCCTACGAGCAGTACTTC.

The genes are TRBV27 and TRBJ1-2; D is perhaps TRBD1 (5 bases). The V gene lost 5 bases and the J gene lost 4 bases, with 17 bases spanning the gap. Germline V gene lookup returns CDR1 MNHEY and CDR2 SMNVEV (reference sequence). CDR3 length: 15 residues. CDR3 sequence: CASSHGGGVAYGYTF. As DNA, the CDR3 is TGTGCCAGCAGTCACGGGGGGGGAGTAGCCTATGGCTACACCTTC.

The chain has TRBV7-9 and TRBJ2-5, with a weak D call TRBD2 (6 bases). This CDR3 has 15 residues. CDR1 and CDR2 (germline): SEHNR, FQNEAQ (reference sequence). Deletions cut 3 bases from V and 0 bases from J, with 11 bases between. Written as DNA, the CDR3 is TGTGCCAGCAGCTTGCGGGGCAGGTACCAAGAGACCCAGTACTTC. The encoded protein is CASSLRGRYQETQYF.

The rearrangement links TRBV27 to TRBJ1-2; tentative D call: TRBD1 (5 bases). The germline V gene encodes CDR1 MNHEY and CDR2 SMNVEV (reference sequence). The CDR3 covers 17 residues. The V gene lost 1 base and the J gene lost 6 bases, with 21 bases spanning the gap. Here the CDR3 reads CASSLYGRKGLVHGYTF. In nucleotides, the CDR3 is TGTGCCAGCAGTTTATACGGCAGGAAGGGGTTAGTCCATGGCTACACCTTC.

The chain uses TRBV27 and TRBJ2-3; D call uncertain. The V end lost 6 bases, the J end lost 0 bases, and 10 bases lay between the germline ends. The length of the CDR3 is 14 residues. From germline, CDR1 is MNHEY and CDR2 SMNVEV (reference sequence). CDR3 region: CASSSPSSTDTQYF. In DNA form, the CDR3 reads TGTGCCAGCAGCTCCCCCTCTAGCACAGATACGCAGTATTTT.

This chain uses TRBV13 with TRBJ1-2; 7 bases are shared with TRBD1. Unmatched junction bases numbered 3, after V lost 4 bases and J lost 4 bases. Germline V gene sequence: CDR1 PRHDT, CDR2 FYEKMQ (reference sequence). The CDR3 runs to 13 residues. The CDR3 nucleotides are TGTGCCAGCAGCTCGACAGGGCTCTATGGCTACACCTTC. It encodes CASSSTGLYGYTF.

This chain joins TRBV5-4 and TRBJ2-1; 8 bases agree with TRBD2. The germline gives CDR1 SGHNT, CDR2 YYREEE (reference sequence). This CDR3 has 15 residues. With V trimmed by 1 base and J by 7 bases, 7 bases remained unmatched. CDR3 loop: CASSLPAGVGNEQFF. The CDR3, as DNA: TGTGCCAGCAGCTTGCCAGCGGGGGTTGGGAATGAGCAGTTCTTC.

The CDR3 sequence is CSVEIPPIRTDTQYF. The CDR3, as DNA: TGCAGCGTTGAAATCCCCCCCATCAGGACAGATACGCAGTATTTT. The chain has TRBV29-1 and TRBJ2-3, with D hard to call. Germline CDR1 and CDR2: SQVTM and ANQGSEA. The CDR3 sequence is 15 residues long. V lost 2 bases to trimming and J lost 3 bases, with 15 bases between them.

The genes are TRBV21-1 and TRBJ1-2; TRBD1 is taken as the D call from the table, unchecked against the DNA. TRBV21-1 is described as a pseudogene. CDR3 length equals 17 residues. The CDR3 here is CASSKELRGLMDYGYTF. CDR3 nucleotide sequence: TGTGCCAGCAGCAAAGAGTTAAGGGGTTTAATGGACTATGGCTACACCTTC.

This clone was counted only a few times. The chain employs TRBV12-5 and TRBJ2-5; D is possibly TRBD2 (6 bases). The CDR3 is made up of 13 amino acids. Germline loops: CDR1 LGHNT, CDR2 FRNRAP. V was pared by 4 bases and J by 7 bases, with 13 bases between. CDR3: CASGSGTGGTQYF. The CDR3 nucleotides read TGTGCTAGTGGTTCCGGGACTGGAGGGACCCAGTACTTC.

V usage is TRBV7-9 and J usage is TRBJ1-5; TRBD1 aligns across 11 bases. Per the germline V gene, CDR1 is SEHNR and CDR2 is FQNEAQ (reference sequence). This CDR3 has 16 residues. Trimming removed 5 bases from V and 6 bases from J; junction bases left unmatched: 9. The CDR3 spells CASSGQGALDTQPQHF. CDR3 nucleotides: TGTGCCAGCAGCGGACAGGGGGCTCTGGATACTCAGCCCCAGCATTTT.

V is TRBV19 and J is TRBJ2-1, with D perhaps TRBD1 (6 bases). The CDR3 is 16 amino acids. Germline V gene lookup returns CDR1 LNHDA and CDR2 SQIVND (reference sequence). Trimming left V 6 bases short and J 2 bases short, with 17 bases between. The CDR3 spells CASSVEGGEPYNEQFF. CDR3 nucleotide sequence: TGTGCCAGTAGCGTGGAAGGGGGAGAACCCTACAATGAGCAGTTCTTC.

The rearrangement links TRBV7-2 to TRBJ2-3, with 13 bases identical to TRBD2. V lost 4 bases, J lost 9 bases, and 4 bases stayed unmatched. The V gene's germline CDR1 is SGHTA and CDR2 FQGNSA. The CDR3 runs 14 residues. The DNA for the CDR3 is TGTGCCAGCAGCTCCTCGACTAGCGGGAGGACGCAGTATTTT. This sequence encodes CASSSSTSGRTQYF.

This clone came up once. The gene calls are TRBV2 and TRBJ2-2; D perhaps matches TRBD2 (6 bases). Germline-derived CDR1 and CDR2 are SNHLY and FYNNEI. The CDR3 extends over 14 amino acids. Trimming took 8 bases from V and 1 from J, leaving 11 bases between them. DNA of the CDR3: TGTGCCAGCTGGGGGGAAGTGAACACCGGGGAGCTGTTTTTT. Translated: CASWGEVNTGELFF.

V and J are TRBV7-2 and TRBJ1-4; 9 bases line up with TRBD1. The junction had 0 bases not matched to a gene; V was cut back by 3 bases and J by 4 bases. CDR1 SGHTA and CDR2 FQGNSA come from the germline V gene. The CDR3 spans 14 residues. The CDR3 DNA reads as TGTGCCAGCAGCTTGACAGGGGGTAATGAAAAACTGTTTTTT. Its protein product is CASSLTGGNEKLFF.

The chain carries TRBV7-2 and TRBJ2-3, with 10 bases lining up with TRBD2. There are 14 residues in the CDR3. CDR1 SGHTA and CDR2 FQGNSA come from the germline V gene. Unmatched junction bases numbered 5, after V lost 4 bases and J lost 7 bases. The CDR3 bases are TGTGCCAGCAGCTCCACTAGCGGGACAAATACGCAGTATTTT. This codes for CASSSTSGTNTQYF.

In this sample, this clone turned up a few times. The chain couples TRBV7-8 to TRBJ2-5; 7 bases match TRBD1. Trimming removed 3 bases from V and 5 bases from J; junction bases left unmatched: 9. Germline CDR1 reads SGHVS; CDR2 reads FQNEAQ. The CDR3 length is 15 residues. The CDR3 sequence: CASSLEDRSPETQYF. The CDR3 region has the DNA TGTGCCAGCAGCTTGGAGGACAGGTCCCCGGAGACCCAGTACTTC.

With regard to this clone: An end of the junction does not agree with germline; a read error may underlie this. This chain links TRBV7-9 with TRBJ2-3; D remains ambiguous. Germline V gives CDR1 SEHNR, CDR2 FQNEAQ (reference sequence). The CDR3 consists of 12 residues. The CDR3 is CSSSPLTDTQYF. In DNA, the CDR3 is TGTTCCAGCAGCCCTTTGACAGATACGCAGTATTTT.

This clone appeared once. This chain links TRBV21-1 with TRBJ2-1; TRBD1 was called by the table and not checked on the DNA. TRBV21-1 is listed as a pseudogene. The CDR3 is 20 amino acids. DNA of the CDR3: TGTGCCAGCAGCAAAGGCGGGTTTGGGACAGGAATGGGTCCAATCGATGAGCAGTTCTTC. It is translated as CASSKGGFGTGMGPIDEQFF.

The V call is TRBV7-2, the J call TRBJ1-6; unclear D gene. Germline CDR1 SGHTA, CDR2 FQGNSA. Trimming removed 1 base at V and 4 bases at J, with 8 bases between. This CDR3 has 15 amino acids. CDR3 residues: CASSLVRTYNSPLHF. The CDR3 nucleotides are TGTGCCAGCAGCTTAGTCCGGACTTATAATTCACCCCTCCACTTT. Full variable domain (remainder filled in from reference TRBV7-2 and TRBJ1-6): GAGVSQSPSNKVTEKGKDVELRCDPISGHTALYWYRQSLGQGLEFLIYFQGNSAPDKSGLPSDRFSAERTGGSVSTLTIQRTQQEDSAVYLCASSLVRTYNSPLHFGNGTRLTVT.